The 18 T cell receptor beta chains below were found in one sample sequenced in a study of CD8 T cells in Susac syndrome (dated by TCRdb to about 2019). Receptor libraries were prepared by the immunoSEQ multiplex PCR assay. RNA was extracted with the RNeasy kit and roughly 0.45 to 1 ug was reverse transcribed using random hexamers. TCRdb handled the public reads itself, with Q25 trimming in fastp and clone calling in MiXCR, and kept productive beta chains. Every CDR3 protein is listed once, alongside the most common genes and DNA of its rows. Here the sample has under 150,000 distinct CDR3 sequences; more than 90% occur a single time. The ten largest clonotypes hold over 0.075% of the sample. Sequences were obtained from CD4+ T cells from PBMCs. Source of these receptors: a human donor with Susac syndrome.

The rearrangement joins TRBV6-5 to TRBJ1-1; TRBD1 is a possible D gene (5 bases). This CDR3 has 15 residues. V was trimmed by 0 bases and J by 2 bases, leaving 10 bases between them. The germline V gene has CDR1 MNHEY and CDR2 SVGAGI. CDR3 loop: CASSYSLGLNTEAFF. CDR3 sequence (DNA): TGTGCCAGCAGTTACTCCCTGGGGCTAAACACTGAAGCTTTCTTT.

The chain carries TRBV20-1 and TRBJ1-5, with unresolved D. V dropped 3 bases and J dropped 7 bases, with 13 bases sitting between them. The CDR3 is 13 amino acids. Germline loops: CDR1 DFQATT, CDR2 SNEGSKA (reference sequence). The CDR3 bases are TGCAGTGCTAGTCGGTCGTTTGGGCAGCCCCAGCATTTT. Translated, it gives CSASRSFGQPQHF.

A single count supports this clonotype. J is TRBJ1-2 and V is TRBV28; 7 positions match TRBD1. V gave up 3 bases and J gave up 6 bases; unmatched junction bases: 10. Germline lookup yields CDR1 MDHEN and CDR2 SYDVKM. CDR3 length equals 15 residues. In nucleotides, the CDR3 is TGTGCCAGCAGTTTGGCAGGGGGTCAGAGGGATGGCTACACCTTC. This codes for CASSLAGGQRDGYTF.

The chain is built from TRBV29-1 and TRBJ2-3; the D gene is possibly TRBD1 (6 bases). Trimming took 7 bases from V and 2 from J, leaving 13 bases between them. The CDR3 sequence is 13 residues long. CDR1 SQVTM and CDR2 ANQGSEA come from the germline V gene. As DNA, the CDR3 is TGCAGCGCAACGACAGGATTCACAGATACGCAGTATTTT. Residues: CSATTGFTDTQYF.

The chain couples TRBV25-1 to TRBJ1-3, with D perhaps matching TRBD1 (5 bases). Germline CDR1 is MGHDK and CDR2 is SYGVNS. With 4 bases removed from V and 3 bases from J, the gap between germline ends came to 13 bases. CDR3 length: 15 amino acids. The DNA for the CDR3 is TGTGCCAGCAGTGTCACGACAGACCATGGAAACACCATATATTTT. Translation gives CASSVTTDHGNTIYF.

The chain is built from TRBV12-3 or TRBV12-4 and TRBJ1-5; no reliable D call. The CDR3 is 14 residues long. V dropped 3 bases and J dropped 5 bases, with 11 bases sitting between them. Here the CDR3 reads CASSLLGSYQPQHF. CDR3 bases: TGTGCCAGCAGTTTGTTGGGGTCGTATCAGCCCCAGCATTTT.

The chain employs TRBV29-1 and TRBJ1-1; 8 bases are shared with TRBD1. From germline, CDR1 is SQVTM and CDR2 ANQGSEA. This CDR3 has 12 amino acids. J was trimmed by 7 bases and V by 8 bases; bases with no gene match: 9. Written as DNA, the CDR3 is TGCAGCCTCGGCAGGGGGCGCGGTGAAGCTTTCTTT. Translation: CSLGRGRGEAFF.

V and J are TRBV29-1 and TRBJ2-3, with D maybe TRBD2 (6 bases). Germline CDR1 is SQVTM and CDR2 is ANQGSEA. This CDR3 has 13 amino acids. V gave up 4 bases and J gave up 4 bases, with 12 bases separating them. The CDR3 loop reads CSVGSGVADTQYF. Written as DNA, the CDR3 is TGCAGCGTTGGGTCGGGAGTCGCAGATACGCAGTATTTT.

The chain combines TRBV6-6 with TRBJ2-2; D perhaps matches TRBD1 (5 bases). This CDR3 contains 14 residues. The V and J ends lost 10 bases and 4 bases respectively, with 16 bases between them. Germline V gives CDR1 MNHNY, CDR2 SVGAGI (reference sequence). The CDR3 is CATTQAVSTGELFF. In nucleotides, the CDR3 is TGTGCCACCACACAGGCGGTGAGCACCGGGGAGCTGTTTTTT.

The gene calls are TRBV23-1 and TRBJ1-1; TRBD1 matches at 7 bases. TRBV23-1 is known as an ORF, though its function is uncertain. The CDR3 extends over 17 amino acids. V lost 6 bases and J lost 1; bases outside the gene matches: 14. The CDR3 nucleotides are TGCGCCAGCAGCGGACAGGACCACTCCTCCCGGAACACTGAAGCTTTCTTT. Translating gives CASSGQDHSSRNTEAFF.

CDR3 nucleotides: TGTGCCATCAGTGCCGGCAATCAGCCCCAGCATTTT. This translates into CAISAGNQPQHF. The V call is TRBV10-3, the J call TRBJ1-5; D ambiguous. This CDR3 comprises 12 residues. V was clipped by 4 bases and J by 2 bases, with 3 bases between them. Germline V gene lookup returns CDR1 ENHRY and CDR2 SYGVKD.

The genes are TRBV29-1 and TRBJ2-1; D uncertain. Germline-derived CDR1 and CDR2 are SQVTM and ANQGSEA. Trimming shortened V by 4 bases and J by 4 bases, and 11 bases separated the two germline ends. The CDR3 sequence is 13 residues long. The CDR3 sequence is CSVVVTAYNEQFF. The CDR3 coding sequence is TGCAGCGTTGTCGTGACGGCTTACAATGAGCAGTTCTTC.

The rearrangement uses TRBV2 and TRBJ1-2, with D tentatively TRBD1 (5 bases). Germline CDR1 is SNHLY and CDR2 is FYNNEI. This CDR3 contains 12 residues. The ends were cut back, 7 bases at V and 6 bases at J, with 12 bases in the middle. The CDR3 DNA reads as TGTGCCAGCACCGGGACGGCGGATGGCTACACCTTC. This translates into CASTGTADGYTF.

The rearrangement joins TRBV7-2 to TRBJ2-3; 13 positions agree with TRBD2. This CDR3 has 17 residues. J gave up 9 bases and V 4 bases, and 13 bases lay outside the gene matches. The V gene's germline CDR1 is SGHTA and CDR2 FQGNSA. CDR3 sequence reads: CASSWADLAGLAGTQYF. CDR3 sequence (DNA): TGTGCCAGCAGCTGGGCGGATTTGGCGGGACTAGCGGGAACGCAGTATTTT.

Only one count was recorded for this clonotype. The chain carries TRBV4-2 and TRBJ2-3; 7 nucleotides align to TRBD2. V trimming: 4 bases; J trimming: 6 bases; junction bases outside the gene matches: 10. This CDR3 contains 15 residues. Germline CDR1 is LGHNA and CDR2 is YNFKEQ. The CDR3 region is CASSPQSGGSDTQYF. The CDR3 DNA reads TGTGCCAGCAGCCCGCAATCGGGAGGCTCTGATACGCAGTATTTT.

The gene calls are TRBV11-2 and TRBJ2-5; D remains ambiguous. The germline CDR1 and CDR2 sequences are SGHAT and FQNNGV. The CDR3 consists of 14 residues. Deletions cut 0 bases from V and 3 bases from J, with 8 bases between. The CDR3 reads CASSLDGLKETQYF. The CDR3 bases are TGTGCCAGCAGCTTAGACGGCCTCAAAGAGACCCAGTACTTC.

The rearrangement uses TRBV12-3 or TRBV12-4 and TRBJ1-4; D ambiguous. This CDR3 spans 12 amino acids. V was pared by 3 bases and J by 15 bases, with 14 bases between. Here the CDR3 DNA reads TGTGCCAGCAGTTTCCGCCGGTCGACCGTGTTTTTT. Its translation: CASSFRRSTVFF.

V and J are TRBV20-1 and TRBJ2-2; no clear D gene. V gave up 6 bases and J gave up 6 bases, with 14 bases separating them. CDR3 length: 13 residues. Germline-derived CDR1 and CDR2 are DFQATT and SNEGSKA (reference sequence). This CDR3 is CSAKTNSPGELFF. DNA of the CDR3: TGCAGTGCAAAGACCAATTCTCCCGGGGAGCTGTTTTTT.